This T cell receptor beta chain was found in a study of blood T cell repertoires in COVID-19. Participants were aged about 18 to 100 years, lived in over 20 US areas, and enrolled virtually. Allocation to cohorts depended on clinical history reported by the participants. Two negative PCRs, clearance, or symptom resolution had been documented for recovered Cohort 3 donors. Trimming stripped 3 bases from V and 9 bases from J, with 9 bases between. The CDR3 is made up of 12 amino acids. CDR1 is ENHRY and CDR2 is SYGVKD in the germline V gene. Assay: immunoSEQ multiplex PCR; the TCRdb copy retains only in-frame clones and omits some. The sample lists some 490,000 clones; around 85% were seen once.

The sample comprised PBMCs or T cells enriched from blood (not recorded which). V and J are TRBV10-3 and TRBJ1-5; D gene ambiguous. This clonotype originated in a woman aged 55 to 70 who had recovered from COVID-19. The CDR3 region is CAISERGWPQHF. In nucleotides, the CDR3 is TGTGCCATCAGTGAACGAGGGTGGCCCCAGCATTTT.